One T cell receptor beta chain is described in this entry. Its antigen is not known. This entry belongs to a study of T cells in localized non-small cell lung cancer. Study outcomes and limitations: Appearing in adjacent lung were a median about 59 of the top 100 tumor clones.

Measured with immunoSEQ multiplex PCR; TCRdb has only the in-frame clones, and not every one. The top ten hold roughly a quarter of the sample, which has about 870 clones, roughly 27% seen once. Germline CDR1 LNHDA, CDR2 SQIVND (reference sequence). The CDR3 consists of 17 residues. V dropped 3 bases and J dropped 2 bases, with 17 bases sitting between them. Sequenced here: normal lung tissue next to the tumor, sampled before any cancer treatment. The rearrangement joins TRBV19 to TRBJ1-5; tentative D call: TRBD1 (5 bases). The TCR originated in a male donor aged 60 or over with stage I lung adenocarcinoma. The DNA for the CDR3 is TGTGCCAGTAGTATGGGATCAGGGTGGAGAGGCAATCAGCCCCAGCATTTT. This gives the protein CASSMGSGWRGNQPQHF.